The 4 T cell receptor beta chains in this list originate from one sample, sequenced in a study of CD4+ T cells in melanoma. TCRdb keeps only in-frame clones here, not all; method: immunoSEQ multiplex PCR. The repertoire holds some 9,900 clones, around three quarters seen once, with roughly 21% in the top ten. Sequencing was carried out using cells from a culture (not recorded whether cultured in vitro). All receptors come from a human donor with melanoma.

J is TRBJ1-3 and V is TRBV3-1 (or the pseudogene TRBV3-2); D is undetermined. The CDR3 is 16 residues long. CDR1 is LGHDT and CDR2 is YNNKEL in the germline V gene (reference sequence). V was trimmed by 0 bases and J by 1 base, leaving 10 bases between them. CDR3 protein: CASSQDQAQSGNTIYF. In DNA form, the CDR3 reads TGTGCCAGCAGCCAAGATCAAGCCCAGTCTGGAAACACCATATATTTT.

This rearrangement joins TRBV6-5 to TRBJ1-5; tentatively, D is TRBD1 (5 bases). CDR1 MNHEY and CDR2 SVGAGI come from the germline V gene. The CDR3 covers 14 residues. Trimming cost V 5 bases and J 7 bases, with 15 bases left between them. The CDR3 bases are TGTGCCAGCAGTACCCGCGGGGCGAGGCAGCCCCAGCATTTT. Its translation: CASSTRGARQPQHF.

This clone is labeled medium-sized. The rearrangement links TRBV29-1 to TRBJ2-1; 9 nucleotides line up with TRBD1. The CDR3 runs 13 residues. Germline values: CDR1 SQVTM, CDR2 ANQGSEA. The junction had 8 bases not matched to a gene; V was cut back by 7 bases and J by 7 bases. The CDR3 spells CSARQGVRNEQFF. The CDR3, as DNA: TGCAGCGCCCGACAGGGGGTGAGGAATGAGCAGTTCTTC.

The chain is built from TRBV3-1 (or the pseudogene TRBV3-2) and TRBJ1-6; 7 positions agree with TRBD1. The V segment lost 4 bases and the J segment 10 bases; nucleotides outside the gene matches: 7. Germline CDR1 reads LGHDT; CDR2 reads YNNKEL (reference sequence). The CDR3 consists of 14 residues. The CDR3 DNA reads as TGTGCCAGCAGCCTCAGGCAGGGGGAGTCACCCCTCCACTTT. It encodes CASSLRQGESPLHF.